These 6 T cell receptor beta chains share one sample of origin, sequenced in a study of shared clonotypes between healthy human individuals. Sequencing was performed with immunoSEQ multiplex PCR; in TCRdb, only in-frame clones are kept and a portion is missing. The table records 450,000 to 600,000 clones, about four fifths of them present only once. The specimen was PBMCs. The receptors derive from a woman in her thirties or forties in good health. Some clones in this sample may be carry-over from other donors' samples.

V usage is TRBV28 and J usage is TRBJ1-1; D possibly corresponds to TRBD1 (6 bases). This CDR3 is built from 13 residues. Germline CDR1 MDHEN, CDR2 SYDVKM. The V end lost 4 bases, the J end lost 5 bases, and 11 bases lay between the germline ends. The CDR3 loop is CASSWGRGTEAFF. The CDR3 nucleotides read TGTGCCAGCAGTTGGGGCAGGGGAACTGAAGCTTTCTTT.

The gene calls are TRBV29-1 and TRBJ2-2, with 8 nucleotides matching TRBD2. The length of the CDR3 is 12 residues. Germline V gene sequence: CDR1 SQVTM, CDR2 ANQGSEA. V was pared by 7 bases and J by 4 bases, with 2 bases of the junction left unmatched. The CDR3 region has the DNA TGCAGCGCCGGGGGGGGCACCGGGGAGCTGTTTTTT. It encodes CSAGGGTGELFF.

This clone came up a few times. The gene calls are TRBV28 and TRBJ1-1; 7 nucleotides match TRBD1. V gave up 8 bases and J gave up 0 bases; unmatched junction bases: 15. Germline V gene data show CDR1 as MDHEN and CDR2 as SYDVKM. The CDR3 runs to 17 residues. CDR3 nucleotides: TGTGCCAGCTTCGCTCCTTTTTCGACAGGGCTGAACACTGAAGCTTTCTTT. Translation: CASFAPFSTGLNTEAFF.

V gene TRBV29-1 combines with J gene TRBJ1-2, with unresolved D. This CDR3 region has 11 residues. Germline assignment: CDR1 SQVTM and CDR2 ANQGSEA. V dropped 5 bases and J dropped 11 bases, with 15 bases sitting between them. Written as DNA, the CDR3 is TGCAGCGTTACCCTCGGGTTTAGGTACACCTTC. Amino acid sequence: CSVTLGFRYTF.

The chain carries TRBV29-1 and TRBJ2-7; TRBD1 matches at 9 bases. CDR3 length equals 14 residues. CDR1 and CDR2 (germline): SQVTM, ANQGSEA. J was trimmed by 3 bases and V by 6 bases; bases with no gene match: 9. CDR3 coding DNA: TGCAGCGTCCTTGCCGGGACAGGGAGCTACGAGCAGTACTTC. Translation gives CSVLAGTGSYEQYF.

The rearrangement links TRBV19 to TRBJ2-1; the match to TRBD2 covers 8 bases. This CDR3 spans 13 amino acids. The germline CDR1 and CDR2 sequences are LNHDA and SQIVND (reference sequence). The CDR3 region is CFSSGSSYNEQFF. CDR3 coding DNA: TGTTTCTCAAGCGGGAGCTCCTACAATGAGCAGTTCTTC.